The 19 T cell receptor beta chains below come from one sample, sequenced in a study of cytotoxic CD8 clonotypes in ibrutinib-treated CLL (dated by TCRdb to the early 2020s). The time point label for this specimen denotes: approximately 2 years on ibrutinib. The receptor library was made with the immunoSEQ multiplex PCR assay. The table was pulled from immuneACCESS by TCRdb, which kept in-frame rearrangements only. Such tables lose some clones; where checked, under half of the loss comes from unresolved V genes, and the rest has no known cause. Within this sample are tens of thousands of clones, with about 65% of them counted one time only. Around a fifth of the sample goes to the ten largest clones. Source: PBMCs, taken after 24 months of ibrutinib treatment. These receptors came from a human donor with chronic lymphocytic leukemia.

This sequence joins TRBV14 and TRBJ2-7, with 9 bases matching TRBD1. The CDR3 is made up of 15 amino acids. The V segment lost 4 bases and the J segment 2 bases; nucleotides outside the gene matches: 6. CDR1 is SGHDN, CDR2 FVKESK, per germline. CDR3 sequence: CASSLGTGFPYEQYF. CDR3 DNA: TGTGCCAGCAGCCTAGGGACAGGGTTCCCCTACGAGCAGTACTTC.

The chain couples TRBV7-3 to TRBJ2-3; 7 bases match TRBD1. The CDR3 contains 13 residues. J gave up 6 bases and V 5 bases, and 5 bases lay outside the gene matches. Per germline, CDR1 SGHTA and CDR2 FQGTGA. The CDR3 DNA is TGTGCCAGCAGCCGCGACAGGGTGGATACGCAGTATTTT. Protein sequence: CASSRDRVDTQYF.

The gene calls are TRBV5-1 and TRBJ2-5; 7 nucleotides agree with TRBD2. CDR1 is SGHRS and CDR2 is YFSETQ in the germline V gene. Trimming cost V 6 bases and J 5 bases; bases outside gene matches: 7. The CDR3 has 13 amino acids. This chain's CDR3 is CASTPWRGETQYF. The CDR3 nucleotides read TGCGCCAGCACCCCGTGGCGGGGGGAGACCCAGTACTTC. The full variable domain, its missing parts supplied by reference TRBV5-1 and TRBJ2-5, is KAGVTQTPRYLIKTRGQQVTLSCSPISGHRSVSWYQQTPGQGLQFLFEYFSETQRNKGNFPGRFSGRQFSNSRSEMNVSTLELGDSALYLCASTPWRGETQYFGPGTRLLVL.

The rearrangement uses TRBV4-1 and TRBJ2-7, with 8 bases identical to TRBD1. Germline trimming cut 1 base from V and 2 bases from J; bases unmatched to any gene: 4. In germline, CDR1 is MGHRA, CDR2 YSYEKL. The CDR3 is made up of 15 amino acids. The CDR3 DNA is TGCGCCAGCAGCCAAGTGGCAGGGGGCCCCTACGAGCAGTACTTC. Translating gives CASSQVAGGPYEQYF.

V and J are TRBV7-8 and TRBJ2-1; D is ambiguous. Trimming cost V 4 bases and J 4 bases, with 14 bases left between them. The CDR3 sequence is 15 residues long. CDR1 and CDR2 from the germline V gene are SGHVS and FQNEAQ. In DNA, the CDR3 is TGTGCCAGCAGCTCCTCCGGGCAGACTTACAATGAGCAGTTCTTC. Its protein product is CASSSSGQTYNEQFF.

Comment on this clone: Distinct nucleotide sequences in the sample also encode this CDR3. This chain uses TRBV7-8 with TRBJ1-5; the match to TRBD1 covers 9 bases. The junction had 0 bases not matched to a gene; V was cut back by 1 base and J by 2 bases. The CDR3 covers 15 residues. Per the germline V gene, CDR1 is SGHVS and CDR2 is FQNEAQ. In DNA, the CDR3 is TGTGCCAGCAGCTTAGGGGACAGGGGCAATCAGCCCCAGCATTTT. Translating gives CASSLGDRGNQPQHF.

This sequence joins TRBV18 and TRBJ2-5; D gene ambiguous. CDR1 is KGHSH, CDR2 LQKENI, per germline. The CDR3 sequence is 13 residues long. Trimming stripped 6 bases from V and 3 bases from J, with 11 bases between. The CDR3 loop reads CASSPTGEETQYF. The CDR3 DNA reads as TGTGCCAGCTCTCCGACGGGTGAAGAGACCCAGTACTTC.

This sequence joins TRBV9 and TRBJ2-7; 12 bases agree with TRBD1. The germline gives CDR1 SGDLS, CDR2 YYNGEE. There are 15 residues in the CDR3. V dropped 3 bases and J dropped 6; count of bases not matched to a gene: 7. Written as DNA, the CDR3 is TGTGCCAGCAGCGCCACGGGACAGGGGGCGGGCGAGCAGTACTTC. This codes for CASSATGQGAGEQYF.

The chain joins TRBV11-1 to TRBJ1-2; the D is unclear. The CDR3 loop spans 12 amino acids. Germline values: CDR1 SGHAT, CDR2 FQDESV (reference sequence). The V and J ends lost 3 bases and 4 bases respectively, with 6 bases between them. CDR3 residues: CASSLDLYGYTF. As DNA, the CDR3 is TGTGCCAGCAGCTTGGACCTCTATGGCTACACCTTC. The complete variable domain, with remaining parts taken from reference TRBV11-1 and TRBJ1-2, reads EAEVAQSPRYKITEKSQAVAFWCDPISGHATLYWYRQILGQGPELLVQFQDESVVDDSQLPKDRFSAERLKGVDSTLKIQPAELGDSAMYLCASSLDLYGYTFGSGTRLTVV.

The chain recombines TRBV27 with TRBJ1-5; 9 bases are a match to TRBD1. CDR3 length: 15 residues. V shed 4 bases and J 3 bases; nucleotides not matched to a gene: 4. Germline-derived CDR1 and CDR2 are MNHEY and SMNVEV (reference sequence). CDR3 nucleotide sequence: TGTGCCAGCAGTTCCGGGACAGGGCCCAATCAGCCCCAGCATTTT. This sequence encodes CASSSGTGPNQPQHF.

J is TRBJ2-7 and V is TRBV5-1; perhaps D is TRBD1 or TRBD2 (7 bases each). This CDR3 is 12 amino acids long. V was pared by 4 bases and J by 7 bases, with 12 bases between. Germline V gene lookup returns CDR1 SGHRS and CDR2 YFSETQ. The CDR3 region is CASSPRGGEQYF. The CDR3 DNA follows: TGCGCCAGCAGCCCCAGGGGGGGGGAGCAGTACTTC. Full variable domain (outside the CDR3, taken from reference TRBV5-1 and TRBJ2-7): KAGVTQTPRYLIKTRGQQVTLSCSPISGHRSVSWYQQTPGQGLQFLFEYFSETQRNKGNFPGRFSGRQFSNSRSEMNVSTLELGDSALYLCASSPRGGEQYFGPGTRLTVT.

The sample holds a few counts of this clone. The rearrangement links TRBV5-1 to TRBJ1-2, with 9 bases lining up with TRBD1. Germline CDR1 is SGHRS and CDR2 is YFSETQ. The CDR3 totals 15 residues. Unmatched junction bases numbered 8, after V lost 0 bases and J lost 8 bases. This CDR3 reads CASSLGTGASLGYTF. CDR3 bases: TGCGCCAGCAGCTTGGGGACAGGGGCATCCTTGGGCTACACCTTC.

The rearrangement uses TRBV7-6 and TRBJ1-6; tentatively, D is TRBD1 (5 bases). Germline V gene lookup returns CDR1 SGHVS and CDR2 FNYEAQ. Trimming pared 1 base from V and 7 bases from J, leaving 11 bases between. CDR3 size: 15 residues. The CDR3 spells CASSLGTRENSPLHF. As DNA, the CDR3 is TGTGCCAGCAGCTTAGGAACCAGGGAGAATTCACCCCTCCACTTT.

The sample holds a few counts of this clone. The chain recombines TRBV27 with TRBJ2-7; D gene ambiguous. The CDR3 has 13 residues. V lost 2 bases and J 2 bases, leaving 7 bases between the germline ends. Germline values: CDR1 MNHEY, CDR2 SMNVEV (reference sequence). CDR3 region: CASSLGPTYEQYF. Written as DNA, the CDR3 is TGTGCCAGCAGTTTAGGACCCACCTACGAGCAGTACTTC.

Notes on this clone: Other DNA sequences in this specimen translate into the identical CDR3. The chain has TRBV19 and TRBJ1-5, with 9 positions matching TRBD1. Per the germline V gene, CDR1 is LNHDA and CDR2 is SQIVND (reference sequence). This CDR3 region has 14 residues. The J segment lost 5 bases and the V segment lost 3 bases, leaving 2 bases of the junction unmatched. CDR3 DNA sequence: TGTGCCAGTAGTATTTGGACAGGGGATCAGCCCCAGCATTTT. Translation: CASSIWTGDQPQHF.

The V gene is TRBV20-1, the J gene TRBJ1-2; no clear D. Germline lookup yields CDR1 DFQATT and CDR2 SNEGSKA (reference sequence). Deletions cut 7 bases from V and 7 bases from J, with 4 bases between. This CDR3 has 8 residues. The CDR3 bases are TGCAGTGGAGCTGGCTACACCTTC. It translates to CSGAGYTF.

The J gene is TRBJ2-7, the V gene TRBV5-1, with D possibly matching TRBD2 (5 bases). Germline CDR1 reads SGHRS; CDR2 reads YFSETQ. The CDR3 consists of 13 residues. The V end lost 3 bases, the J end lost 6 bases, and 13 bases lay between the germline ends. This CDR3 is CASSSGKEFEQYF. The DNA of the CDR3 is TGCGCCAGCAGCTCGGGAAAGGAGTTCGAGCAGTACTTC. The whole variable domain, remainder taken from reference TRBV5-1 and TRBJ2-7, is KAGVTQTPRYLIKTRGQQVTLSCSPISGHRSVSWYQQTPGQGLQFLFEYFSETQRNKGNFPGRFSGRQFSNSRSEMNVSTLELGDSALYLCASSSGKEFEQYFGPGTRLTVT.

This clone was picked up one time. J is TRBJ1-2 and V is TRBV29-1, with D possibly TRBD1 on 5 matching bases. The CDR3 runs 11 residues. The V end was cut by 3 bases, the J end by 7 bases, with 9 bases between. Germline V gene data show CDR1 as SQVTM and CDR2 as ANQGSEA. DNA of the CDR3: TGCAGCGTTGATGTGGGGGTTGGCTACACCTTC. Its protein product is CSVDVGVGYTF.

The chain has TRBV7-8 and TRBJ2-2; perhaps D is TRBD1 or TRBD2 (5 bases each). Deletions cut 2 bases from V and 4 bases from J, with 11 bases between. CDR1 SGHVS and CDR2 FQNEAQ come from the germline V gene. The CDR3 is 15 residues long. The CDR3 spells CASSLRVGTTGELFF. DNA for the CDR3: TGTGCCAGCAGCTTAAGGGTCGGGACCACCGGGGAGCTGTTTTTT.